This T cell receptor beta chain appears in the sequencing data of a study of blood T cell repertoires in COVID-19. Looked up from germline, CDR1 is MNHEY and CDR2 is SMNVEV (reference sequence). The CDR3 has 12 residues. Trimming pared 3 bases from V and 7 bases from J, leaving 7 bases between. This clone was seen a single time. The protocol was immunoSEQ multiplex PCR, while the TCRdb copy is restricted to in-frame clones and leaves out a portion. Altogether around 250,000 clones are present, roughly 85% being singletons, with the ten largest covering around 3%. Specimen: peripheral blood. This clonotype was obtained from a woman under 40 with active or convalescent COVID-19. The chain couples TRBV27 to TRBJ1-5; D uncertain. CDR3 bases: TGTGCCAGCAGTTTCCCTAACCAGCCCCAGCATTTT. It is translated as CASSFPNQPQHF.